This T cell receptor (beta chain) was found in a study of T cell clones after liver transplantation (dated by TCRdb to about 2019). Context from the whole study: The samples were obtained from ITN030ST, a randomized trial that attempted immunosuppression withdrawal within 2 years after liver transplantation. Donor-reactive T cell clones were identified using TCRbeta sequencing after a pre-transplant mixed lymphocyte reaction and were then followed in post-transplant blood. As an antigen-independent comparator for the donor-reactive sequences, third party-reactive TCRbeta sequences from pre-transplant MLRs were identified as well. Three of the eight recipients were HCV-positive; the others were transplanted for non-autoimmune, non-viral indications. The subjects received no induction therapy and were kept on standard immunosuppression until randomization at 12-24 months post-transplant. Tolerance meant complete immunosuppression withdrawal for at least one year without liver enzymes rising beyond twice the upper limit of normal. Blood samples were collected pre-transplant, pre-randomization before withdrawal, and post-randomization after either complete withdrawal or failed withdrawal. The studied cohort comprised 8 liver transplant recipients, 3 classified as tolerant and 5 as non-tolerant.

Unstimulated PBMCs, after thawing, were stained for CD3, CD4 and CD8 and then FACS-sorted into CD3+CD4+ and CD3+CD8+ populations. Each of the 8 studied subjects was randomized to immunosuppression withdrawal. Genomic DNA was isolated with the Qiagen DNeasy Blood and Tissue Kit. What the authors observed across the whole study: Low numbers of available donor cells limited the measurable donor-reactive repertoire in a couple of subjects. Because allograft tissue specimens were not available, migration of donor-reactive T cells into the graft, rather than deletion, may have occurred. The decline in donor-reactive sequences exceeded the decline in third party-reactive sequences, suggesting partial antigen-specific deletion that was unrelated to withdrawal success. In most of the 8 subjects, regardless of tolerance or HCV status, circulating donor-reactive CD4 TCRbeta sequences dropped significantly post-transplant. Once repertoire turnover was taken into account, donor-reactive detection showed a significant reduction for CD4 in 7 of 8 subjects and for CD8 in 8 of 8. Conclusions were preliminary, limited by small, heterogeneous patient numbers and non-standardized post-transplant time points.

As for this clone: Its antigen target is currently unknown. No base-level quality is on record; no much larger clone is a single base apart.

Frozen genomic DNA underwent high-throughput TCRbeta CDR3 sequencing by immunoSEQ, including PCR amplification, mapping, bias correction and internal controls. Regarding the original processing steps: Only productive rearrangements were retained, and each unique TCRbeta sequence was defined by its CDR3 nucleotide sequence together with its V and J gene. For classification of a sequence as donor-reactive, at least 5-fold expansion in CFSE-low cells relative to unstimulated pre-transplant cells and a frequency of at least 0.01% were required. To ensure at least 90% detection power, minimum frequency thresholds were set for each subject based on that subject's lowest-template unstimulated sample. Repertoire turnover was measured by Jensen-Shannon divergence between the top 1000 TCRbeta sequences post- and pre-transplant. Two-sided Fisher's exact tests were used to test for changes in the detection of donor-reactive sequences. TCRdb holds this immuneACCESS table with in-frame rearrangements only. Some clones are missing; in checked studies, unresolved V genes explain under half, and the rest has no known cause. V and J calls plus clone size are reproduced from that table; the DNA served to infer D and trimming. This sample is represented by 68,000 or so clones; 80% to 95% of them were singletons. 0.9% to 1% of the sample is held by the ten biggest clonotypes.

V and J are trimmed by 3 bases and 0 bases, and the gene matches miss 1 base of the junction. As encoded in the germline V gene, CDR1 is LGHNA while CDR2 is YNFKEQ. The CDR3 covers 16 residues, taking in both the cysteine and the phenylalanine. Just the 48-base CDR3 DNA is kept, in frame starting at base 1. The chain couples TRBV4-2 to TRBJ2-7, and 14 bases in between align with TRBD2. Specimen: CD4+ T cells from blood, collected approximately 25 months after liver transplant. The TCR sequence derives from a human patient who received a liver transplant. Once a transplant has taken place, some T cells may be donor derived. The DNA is TGTGCCAGCAGCCAGGGGACTAGCGGGAGCTCCTACGAGCAGTACTTC. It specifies CASSQGTSGSSYEQYF.